This passage covers 11 T cell receptor beta chains from one sample sequenced in a study of blood T cell repertoires in COVID-19. Profiling relied on immunoSEQ multiplex PCR, and the TCRdb table lists in-frame clones only, not all of them. The sample yields about 390,000 clones, more than 75% seen once. Sequenced input: PBMCs or T cells enriched from blood (not recorded which). These receptor sequences come from a woman aged 50 to 60 who had recovered from COVID-19.

This clone was counted only a few times. V gene TRBV7-6 combines with J gene TRBJ1-6; 9 bases align to TRBD1. CDR1 SGHVS and CDR2 FNYEAQ come from the germline V gene. This CDR3 is built from 16 residues. J lost 10 bases, V lost 0 bases, and 7 bases had no gene match. CDR3 in amino acids: CASSLALQGANSPLHF. The CDR3, as DNA: TGTGCCAGCAGCTTAGCATTACAGGGGGCAAACTCACCCCTCCACTTT.

V usage is TRBV5-4 and J usage is TRBJ1-4, with D unclear. Germline loops: CDR1 SGHNT, CDR2 YYREEE (reference sequence). The V gene lost 4 bases and the J gene lost 7 bases, with 11 bases spanning the gap. This CDR3 has 13 residues. The CDR3 region is CASSVRGLEKLFF. In DNA form, the CDR3 reads TGTGCCAGCAGCGTACGTGGGCTTGAAAAACTGTTTTTT.

This clone appeared a few times. The chain carries TRBV18 and TRBJ1-2; possibly TRBD1 for D (6 bases). CDR1 KGHSH and CDR2 LQKENI come from the germline V gene. V lost 5 bases, J lost 4 bases, and 11 bases lay in between. The CDR3 runs 13 residues. The CDR3 here is CASSGTGPYGYTF. The CDR3 DNA is TGTGCCAGCTCAGGCACAGGGCCCTATGGCTACACCTTC. The whole variable domain, filled in from reference TRBV18 and TRBJ1-2, reads NAGVMQNPRHLVRRRGQEARLRCSPMKGHSHVYWYRQLPEEGLKFMVYLQKENIIDESGMPKERFSAEFPKEGPSILRIQQVVRGDSAAYFCASSGTGPYGYTFGSGTRLTVV.

The chain carries TRBV19 and TRBJ1-1; the D is unclear. The CDR3 runs 14 residues. Germline V CDR1 and CDR2: LNHDA, SQIVND (reference sequence). V lost 7 bases to trimming and J lost 5 bases, with 17 bases between them. CDR3 region: CASNDGPAETEAFF. DNA for the CDR3: TGTGCCAGTAACGACGGTCCGGCGGAGACTGAAGCTTTCTTT.

This clone has only a few counts. The chain couples TRBV9 to TRBJ1-6; D is possibly TRBD1 (5 bases). Per germline, CDR1 SGDLS and CDR2 YYNGEE. V lost 4 bases to trimming and J lost 10 bases, with 18 bases between them. There are 15 residues in the CDR3. The CDR3 DNA reads as TGTGCCAGCAGCCCCGGCGGGGGGTTTGCGTCACCCCTCCACTTT. Protein sequence: CASSPGGGFASPLHF.

CDR3 DNA sequence: TGTGCCAGTAGTATCCGGGGGGGGCCCGCAGATACGCAGTATTTT. This encodes CASSIRGGPADTQYF. The chain uses TRBV19 and TRBJ2-3, with TRBD2 matching 8 bases. CDR1 and CDR2 from the germline V gene are LNHDA and SQIVND (reference sequence). The V and J ends lost 3 bases and 4 bases, in that order; junction bases with no gene match: 6. CDR3 length equals 15 residues.

This clone occurred once. The J gene is TRBJ2-1, the V gene TRBV23-1, with 7 bases matching TRBD1. TRBV23-1 falls under the ORF class, with uncertain function. V lost 6 bases and J lost 0; bases outside the gene matches: 5. The CDR3 sequence is 15 residues long. The CDR3 DNA follows: TGCGCCAGCAGCCCCCGGGACAGCTCCTACAATGAGCAGTTCTTC. Protein product: CASSPRDSSYNEQFF.

This chain links TRBV21-1 with TRBJ1-4; the D call of TRBD1 is as the table states it, not checked on the DNA. TRBV21-1 is a pseudogene locus. This CDR3 is 15 amino acids long. CDR3 sequence (DNA): TGTGCCAGCAGCTCTTCCCCGGGACAGGGCGAAAAACTGTTTTTT. This codes for CASSSSPGQGEKLFF.

This sequence joins TRBV6-4 and TRBJ1-6, with TRBD1 identical over 7 bases. V shed 2 bases, J shed 4 bases, and the junction held 2 bases outside the gene matches. Germline V gene lookup returns CDR1 MRHNA and CDR2 SNTAGT. The CDR3 length is 15 residues. The CDR3 region is CASSDGTDYNSPLHF. The CDR3 DNA follows: TGTGCCAGCAGTGACGGGACAGATTATAATTCACCCCTCCACTTT.

Here the CDR3 reads CASSLTSSRINGYTF. For the CDR3, the DNA is TGTGCCAGCAGCTTAACGAGTAGCAGAATTAATGGCTACACCTTC. The chain carries TRBV5-6 and TRBJ1-2, with no clear D. The CDR3 totals 15 residues. The germline CDR1 and CDR2 sequences are SGHDT and YYEEEE. The V end was cut by 2 bases, the J end by 6 bases, with 17 bases between. Full variable domain (remainder filled in from reference TRBV5-6 and TRBJ1-2): DAGVTQSPTHLIKTRGQQVTLRCSPKSGHDTVSWYQQALGQGPQFIFQYYEEEERQRGNFPDRFSGHQFPNYSSELNVNALLLGDSALYLCASSLTSSRINGYTFGSGTRLTVV.

The chain is built from TRBV7-8 and TRBJ1-2; no clear D gene. V lost 2 bases and J 2 bases, leaving 12 bases between the germline ends. The CDR3 has 15 amino acids. CDR1 SGHVS and CDR2 FQNEAQ come from the germline V gene. In DNA, the CDR3 is TGTGCCAGCAGCTTATCTGGGAGAAAGAACTATGGCTACACCTTC. It codes for CASSLSGRKNYGYTF. The complete variable domain, with remaining parts taken from reference TRBV7-8 and TRBJ1-2, reads GAGVSQSPRYKVAKRGQDVALRCDPISGHVSLFWYQQALGQGPEFLTYFQNEAQLDKSGLPSDRFFAERPEGSVSTLKIQRTQQEDSAVYLCASSLSGRKNYGYTFGSGTRLTVV.